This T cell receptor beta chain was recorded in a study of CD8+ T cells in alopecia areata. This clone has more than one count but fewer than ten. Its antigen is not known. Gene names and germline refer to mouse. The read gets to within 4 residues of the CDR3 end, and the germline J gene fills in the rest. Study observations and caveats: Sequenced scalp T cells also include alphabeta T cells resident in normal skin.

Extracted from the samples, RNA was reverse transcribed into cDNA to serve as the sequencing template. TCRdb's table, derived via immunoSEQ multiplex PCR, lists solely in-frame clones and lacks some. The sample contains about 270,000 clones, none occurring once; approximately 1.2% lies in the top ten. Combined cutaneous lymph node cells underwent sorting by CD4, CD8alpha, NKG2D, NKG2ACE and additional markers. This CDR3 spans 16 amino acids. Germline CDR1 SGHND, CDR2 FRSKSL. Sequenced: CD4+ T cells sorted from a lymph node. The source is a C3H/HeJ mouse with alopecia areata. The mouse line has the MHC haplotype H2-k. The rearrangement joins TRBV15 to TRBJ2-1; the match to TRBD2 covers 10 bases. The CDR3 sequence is CPQQFPGTGANAEQFF. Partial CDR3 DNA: TGTCCCCAGCAGTTTCCCGGGACTGGGGCCAATGCT.